The clone carrying this T cell receptor (beta chain) was detected ten times or more. The antigen remains undetermined. Naive CD8 libraries came from roughly 20,000 to 1,000,000 sorted cells with 10%, 30% or 50% RNA. The data were obtained in a study of molecular identifiers for immune sequencing clone quantification. Study findings and constraints: Clones that had above 20 RNA copies took up over 99% of effector molecules but under 1% in naive cells. Identical TCR molecules that share a barcode could lead to an underestimation of highly expanded clone sizes.

Methods described previously, with TCR primers listed, were used for bulk TCR libraries. TCRdb used MiXCR to reprocess the PCR reads, holding one entry per CDR3 protein. Among roughly 630,000 distinct CDR3 sequences listed, 25% were seen once. The sequence was obtained from a human donor in good health. Some libraries in this study had Jurkat cell RNA spiked in. The specimen was naive CD8+ T cells from blood, with Jurkat cell RNA spiked in. The subset is: FACS-sorted CD8+CD4-CCR7+CD45RA+ naive T cells.

In DNA, the CDR3 is TGTGCCAGCAGAACCCGGGACAGCTACGCAGATACGCAGTATTTT. It specifies CASRTRDSYADTQYF. V and J are TRBV6-6 and TRBJ2-3, with TRBD1 matching over 7 bases. The V and J ends lost 6 bases and 4 bases, in that order; junction bases with no gene match: 10. The CDR3 covers 15 residues. Germline V gene data show CDR1 as MNHNY and CDR2 as SVGAGI (reference sequence).